The present T cell receptor beta chain was sequenced within a study of blood T cell repertoires in COVID-19. Study background: Sources were T cells, B-cell-depleted T cells, or PBMCs; the material itself was cDNA or gDNA.

In the original workflow: Amplified reference gene primers provided the basis for estimating nucleated cell counts. Produced via immunoSEQ multiplex PCR; TCRdb's table is partial and in-frame only. The V and J calls and clone size are taken from that table; D and trimming were inferred from the DNA. This sample yields roughly 100,000 clones, of which almost 80% are seen a single time; about 9.3% belongs to the top ten. This CDR3 is 13 amino acids long. Per germline, CDR1 LGHDT and CDR2 YNNKEL (reference sequence). V was cut by 0 bases and J by 6 bases, with 5 bases left in between. V gene TRBV3-1 (or the pseudogene TRBV3-2) combines with J gene TRBJ2-2; D ambiguous. Sequencing was performed on peripheral blood. This TCR came from a man between 60 and 70 years old with active or convalescent COVID-19. The CDR3 region is CASSQETAGELFF. The DNA of the CDR3 is TGTGCCAGCAGCCAAGAAACAGCCGGGGAGCTGTTTTTT.